Listed here are 3 T cell receptor beta chains from one sample, sequenced in a study of T cell responses to AZD1222 COVID-19 vaccine. The data were produced by immunoSEQ multiplex PCR, yet TCRdb's version contains in-frame clones alone and is incomplete. Altogether about 200,000 clones are present, almost 95% being singletons, with the ten largest covering approximately 1.5%. The source material was peripheral blood, sampled on day 0 of AZD1222 vaccination. These receptors were taken from an adult in good health.

The chain couples TRBV4-2 to TRBJ1-2; 7 nucleotides match TRBD1. Per the germline V gene, CDR1 is LGHNA and CDR2 is YNFKEQ. V trimming: 0 bases; J trimming: 4 bases; junction bases outside the gene matches: 8. The CDR3 consists of 16 residues. The CDR3 spells CASSQEGGTVFYGYTF. The CDR3, as DNA: TGTGCCAGCAGCCAAGAAGGGGGGACAGTATTCTATGGCTACACCTTC.

This chain uses TRBV4-2 with TRBJ2-7, with D uncertain. V lost 0 bases and J lost 4, with 10 bases in between. This CDR3 is built from 14 residues. The V gene's germline CDR1 is LGHNA and CDR2 YNFKEQ. CDR3 loop: CASSQDRQNYEQYF. As DNA, the CDR3 is TGTGCCAGCAGCCAAGATCGGCAGAATTACGAGCAGTACTTC.

V is TRBV4-1 and J is TRBJ2-7; D might be TRBD1 or TRBD2, each matching 5 bases. The V gene lost 1 base and the J gene lost 0 bases, with 10 bases spanning the gap. Germline V CDR1 and CDR2: MGHRA, YSYEKL. The CDR3 consists of 15 residues. The DNA of the CDR3 is TGCGCCAGCAGCCAAGTTTGGGGGAGCTCCTACGAGCAGTACTTC. Its translation is CASSQVWGSSYEQYF.